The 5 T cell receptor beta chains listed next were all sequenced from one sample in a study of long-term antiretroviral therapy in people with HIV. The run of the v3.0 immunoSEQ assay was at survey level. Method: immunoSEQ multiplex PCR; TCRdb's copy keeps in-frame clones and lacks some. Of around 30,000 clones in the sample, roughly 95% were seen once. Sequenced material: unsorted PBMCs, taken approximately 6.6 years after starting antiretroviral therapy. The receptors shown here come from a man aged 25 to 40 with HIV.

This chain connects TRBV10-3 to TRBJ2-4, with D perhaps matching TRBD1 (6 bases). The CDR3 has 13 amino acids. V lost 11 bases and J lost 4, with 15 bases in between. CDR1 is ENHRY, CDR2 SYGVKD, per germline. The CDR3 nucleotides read TGTGCCGCCGAGGGGGAAATAAAAAACATTCAGTACTTC. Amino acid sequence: CAAEGEIKNIQYF.

CDR3 bases: TGCGCCAGCAGCGAAGGGGGTTCGGGTGGCGAGCAGTACTTC. This encodes CASSEGGSGGEQYF. The chain links TRBV5-1 to TRBJ2-7; weak D call: TRBD1 (6 bases). Germline CDR1 reads SGHRS; CDR2 reads YFSETQ. The V end lost 4 bases, the J end lost 6 bases, and 17 bases lay between the germline ends. This CDR3 spans 14 amino acids. Filled out from reference TRBV5-1 and TRBJ2-7, the complete variable domain reads KAGVTQTPRYLIKTRGQQVTLSCSPISGHRSVSWYQQTPGQGLQFLFEYFSETQRNKGNFPGRFSGRQFSNSRSEMNVSTLELGDSALYLCASSEGGSGGEQYFGPGTRLTVT.

CDR3 DNA sequence: TGTGCCAGCAGTTACTCCCTAGCGAACGACGAGCAGTACTTC. Protein: CASSYSLANDEQYF. The chain combines TRBV6-5 with TRBJ2-7; a weak D match, TRBD2 (6 bases). Trimming stripped 0 bases from V and 5 bases from J, with 11 bases between. The CDR3 runs 14 residues. CDR1 is MNHEY, CDR2 SVGAGI, per germline.

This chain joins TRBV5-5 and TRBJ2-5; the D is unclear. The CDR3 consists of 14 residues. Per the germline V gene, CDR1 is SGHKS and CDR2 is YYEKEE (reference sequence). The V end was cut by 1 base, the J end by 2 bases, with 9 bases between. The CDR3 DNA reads TGTGCCAGCAGCTTGAGAGGCGCGCAAGAGACCCAGTACTTC. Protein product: CASSLRGAQETQYF.

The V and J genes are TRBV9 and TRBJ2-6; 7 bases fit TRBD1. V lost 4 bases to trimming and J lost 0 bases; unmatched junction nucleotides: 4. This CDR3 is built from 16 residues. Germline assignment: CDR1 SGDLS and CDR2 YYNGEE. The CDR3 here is CASSPRTGSGANVLTF. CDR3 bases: TGTGCCAGCAGCCCACGGACAGGCTCTGGGGCCAACGTCCTGACTTTC.